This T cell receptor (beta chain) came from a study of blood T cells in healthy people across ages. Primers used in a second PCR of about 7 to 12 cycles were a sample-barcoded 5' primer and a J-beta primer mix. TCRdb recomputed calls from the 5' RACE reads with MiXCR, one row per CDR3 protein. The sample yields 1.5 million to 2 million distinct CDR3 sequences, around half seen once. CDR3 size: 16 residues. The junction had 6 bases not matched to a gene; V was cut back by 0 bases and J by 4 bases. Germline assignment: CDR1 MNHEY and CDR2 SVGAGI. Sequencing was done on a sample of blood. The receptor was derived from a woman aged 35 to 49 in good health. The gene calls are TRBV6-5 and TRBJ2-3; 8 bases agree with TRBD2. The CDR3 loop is CASSYSRTSSADTQYF. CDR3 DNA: TGTGCCAGCAGTTACTCAAGGACTAGCTCCGCAGATACGCAGTATTTT.